These T cell receptor beta chains were read from a single sample in a study of blood T cell repertoires in COVID-19. Assay: immunoSEQ multiplex PCR; the TCRdb copy retains only in-frame clones and omits some. Here the sample spans approximately 200,000 clones, roughly 82% being singletons. Sequencing was done on a sample of PBMCs or T cells enriched from blood (not recorded which). These receptors came from a man aged 40-49 years who had recovered from COVID-19. Each CDR3 is given with its conserved first and last residue. Each record gives: V gene, clone size, J gene, D gene, CDR3 protein, CDR3 DNA. D genes are given only for firm matches. Size values are once, few and many counts, or a class for expanded clones, and some rows have none.

TRBV29-1	NA	TRBJ1-1	NA	CSVQGQLNTEAFF	TGCAGCGTTCAAGGACAGCTAAACACTGAAGCTTTCTTT
TRBV4-3	NA	TRBJ1-2	NA	CASSQEIDRLYGYTF	TGCGCCAGCAGCCAGGAGATAGACAGACTCTATGGCTACACCTTC
TRBV7-9	NA	TRBJ2-7	TRBD1	CASSRRGDRNYEQYF	TGTGCCAGCAGCCGCCGTGGGGACAGAAATTACGAGCAGTACTTC
TRBV7-2	NA	TRBJ1-4	NA	CASSLNRDSTNEKLFF	TGTGCCAGCAGCTTAAACAGGGATTCAACTAATGAAAAACTGTTTTTT
TRBV27	NA	TRBJ2-3	TRBD2	CASSYLTGGPGDTQYF	TGTGCCAGCAGTTATCTTACGGGAGGGCCAGGAGATACGCAGTATTTT
TRBV5-4	NA	TRBJ2-2	TRBD1	CASSRGTGDGNTGELFF	TGTGCCAGCAGCAGGGGGACAGGGGACGGGAACACCGGGGAGCTGTTTTTT
TRBV2	NA	TRBJ1-1	TRBD1	CASRGVDRGETEAFF	TGTGCCAGCAGGGGGGTAGACAGGGGAGAGACTGAAGCTTTCTTT
TRBV5-1	NA	TRBJ2-5	NA	CASSLGTTIQETQYF	TGCGCCAGCAGCTTGGGGACTACCATACAAGAGACCCAGTACTTC
TRBV4-2	NA	TRBJ2-2	NA	CASSQEVYSANTGELFF	TGTGCCAGCAGCCAAGAGGTGTACTCCGCGAACACCGGGGAGCTGTTTTTT
TRBV14	NA	TRBJ1-6	NA	CASSQALDSSYNSPLHF	TGTGCCAGCAGCCAAGCCCTGGACAGCTCCTATAATTCACCCCTCCACTTT
TRBV3-1/TRBV3-2	NA	TRBJ2-7	NA	CASSRAGGVEQYF	TGTGCCAGCAGCCGGGCGGGCGGTGTCGAGCAGTACTTC
TRBV4-3	once	TRBJ2-3	NA	CASSQGARRDTDTQYF	TGCGCCAGCAGCCAAGGCGCGCGGCGGGACACAGATACGCAGTATTTT
TRBV9	few	TRBJ1-6	NA	CASSVTRNSPLHF	TGTGCCAGCAGCGTAACGCGGAATTCACCCCTCCACTTT
TRBV18	NA	TRBJ2-4	TRBD1	CASSPGTGVQYF	TGTGCCAGCTCACCCGGGACAGGGGTTCAGTACTTC
TRBV5-1	NA	TRBJ1-4	NA	CASSLAQGIEKLFF	TGCGCCAGCAGCTTGGCCCAGGGGATTGAAAAACTGTTTTTT
TRBV3-1/TRBV3-2	NA	TRBJ2-1	TRBD2	CASRGLAGDNEQFF	TGTGCCAGCAGAGGACTAGCGGGAGATAATGAGCAGTTCTTC
TRBV5-1	few	TRBJ2-1	NA	CASSLVLEQFF	TGCGCCAGCAGCTTGGTTCTGGAGCAGTTCTTC
TRBV2	NA	TRBJ2-5	TRBD2	CASSLEPGLAETQYF	TGTGCCAGCAGCCTGGAACCGGGACTAGCGGAGACCCAGTACTTC
TRBV7-2	NA	TRBJ2-5	NA	CASSGGGNWETQYF	TGTGCCAGCAGCGGAGGCGGGAATTGGGAGACCCAGTACTTC
TRBV5-1	NA	TRBJ2-5	TRBD1	CASSLGDSQETQYF	TGCGCCAGCAGCTTGGGGGACAGCCAAGAGACCCAGTACTTC
TRBV5-1	NA	TRBJ1-1	NA	CASIPMAGMNTEAFF	TGCGCCAGCATCCCTATGGCGGGGATGAACACTGAAGCTTTCTTT
TRBV28	NA	TRBJ2-7	NA	CASSPPGALWYEQYF	TGTGCCAGCAGTCCCCCAGGGGCCTTGTGGTACGAGCAGTACTTC
TRBV19	NA	TRBJ2-5	TRBD1	CASSPGQIPETQYF	TGTGCCAGTAGTCCGGGACAGATCCCAGAGACCCAGTACTTC
TRBV27	NA	TRBJ1-6	NA	CATSRSTGRGNSPLHF	TGTGCCACCTCCCGTTCAACAGGGAGAGGGAATTCACCCCTCCACTTT